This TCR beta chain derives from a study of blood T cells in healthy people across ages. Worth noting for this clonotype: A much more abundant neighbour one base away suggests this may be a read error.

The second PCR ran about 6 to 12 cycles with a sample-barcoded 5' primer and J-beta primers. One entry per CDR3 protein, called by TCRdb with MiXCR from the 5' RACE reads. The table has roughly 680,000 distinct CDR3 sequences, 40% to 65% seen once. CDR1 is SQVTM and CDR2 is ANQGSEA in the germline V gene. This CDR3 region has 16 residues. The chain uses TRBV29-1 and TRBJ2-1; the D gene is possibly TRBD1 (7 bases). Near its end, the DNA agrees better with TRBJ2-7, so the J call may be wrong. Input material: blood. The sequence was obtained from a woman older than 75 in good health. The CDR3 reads CSSLRGQGGTYNEQYF. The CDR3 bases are TGCAGCTCCCTCCGTGGGCAGGGGGGTACCTACAATGAGCAGTACTTC.